The 20 T cell receptor beta chains below come from one sample, sequenced in a study of early T cells in non-severe SARS-CoV-2 infection. TCRdb re-derived calls from the 5' RACE reads in MiXCR, one entry per CDR3 protein. The sample carries approximately 74,000 distinct CDR3 sequences, around 15% recorded once. The specimen was whole blood. All receptors come from an adult who was a healthcare worker with PCR-confirmed SARS-CoV-2 infection or an uninfected control (not recorded which).

The V and J genes are TRBV4-2 and TRBJ2-1; D could derive from TRBD1 or TRBD2 (5 bases each). CDR3 length: 14 residues. Trimming removed 1 base at V and 6 bases at J, with 10 bases between. Germline V gene data show CDR1 as LGHNA and CDR2 as YNFKEQ. CDR3 DNA sequence: TGTGCCAGCAGCCAAGTCGGGGACCCCAATGAGCAGTTCTTC. Translated, it gives CASSQVGDPNEQFF.

This chain connects TRBV10-2 to TRBJ1-2; no clear D gene. This CDR3 is built from 14 residues. The ends were cut back, 5 bases at V and 6 bases at J, with 16 bases in the middle. Per the germline V gene, CDR1 is WSHSY and CDR2 is SAAADI. CDR3: CASSRLWVEDGYTF. The CDR3 DNA sequence: TGCGCCAGCAGTAGGCTGTGGGTAGAAGATGGCTACACCTTC.

The chain recombines TRBV20-1 with TRBJ2-5; possibly TRBD2 for D (6 bases). The germline CDR1 and CDR2 sequences are DFQATT and SNEGSKA (reference sequence). With 2 bases removed from V and 2 bases from J, the gap between germline ends came to 9 bases. This CDR3 region has 13 residues. The CDR3 coding sequence is TGCAGTGCTAGAACGGGACTGCAAGAGACCCAGTACTTC. Its protein product is CSARTGLQETQYF.

This rearrangement joins TRBV7-2 to TRBJ2-4; D possibly uses TRBD1 or TRBD2 (5 bases each). Germline V gene lookup returns CDR1 SGHTA and CDR2 FQGNSA. Trimming left V 2 bases short and J 8 bases short, with 10 bases between. CDR3 length: 13 residues. The CDR3, as DNA: TGTGCCAGCAGCTTAAACAGGCGGGACATTCAGTACTTC. Its protein product is CASSLNRRDIQYF.

This clonotype showed up many times. The chain combines TRBV7-2 with TRBJ1-2, with D hard to call. Germline V gene sequence: CDR1 SGHTA, CDR2 FQGNSA. The ends were cut back, 1 base at V and 4 bases at J, with 7 bases in the middle. The CDR3 length is 13 residues. The CDR3 here is CASSLGAGYGYTF. The CDR3 region has the DNA TGTGCCAGCAGCTTAGGGGCCGGCTATGGCTACACCTTC.

This clonotype was picked up one time. The rearrangement links TRBV28 to TRBJ1-3, with 10 positions matching TRBD1. The CDR3 has 15 residues. Germline-derived CDR1 and CDR2 are MDHEN and SYDVKM. Trimming removed 5 bases from V and 4 bases from J; junction bases left unmatched: 5. CDR3 in DNA: TGTGCCAGCAGTGAGGGACAGGGGACCGGAAACACCATATATTTT. It encodes CASSEGQGTGNTIYF.

The sample holds many counts of this clonotype. The CDR3 loop reads CSAEDRSRTEAFF. The CDR3 DNA follows: TGCAGTGCCGAGGACAGGTCGAGGACTGAAGCTTTCTTT. This sequence joins TRBV20-1 and TRBJ1-1; 7 bases are shared with TRBD1. CDR1 is DFQATT, CDR2 SNEGSKA, per germline (reference sequence). The CDR3 covers 13 residues. After removal of 6 bases from V and 5 bases from J, the junction contained 9 bases not matched to a gene.

This clonotype was observed a few times. CDR3: CASSWGRTNTEAFF. CDR3 DNA sequence: TGTGCCAGCAGCTGGGGCAGGACGAACACTGAAGCTTTCTTT. The V call is TRBV7-9, the J call TRBJ1-1, with D possibly TRBD1 on 5 matching bases. The ends were cut back, 4 bases at V and 1 base at J, with 10 bases in the middle. The CDR3 runs 14 residues. Germline V gene lookup returns CDR1 SEHNR and CDR2 FQNEAQ (reference sequence).

The chain combines TRBV20-1 with TRBJ1-1, with D hard to call. Trimming left V 4 bases short and J 3 bases short, with 9 bases between. The CDR3 is made up of 12 amino acids. The V gene's germline CDR1 is DFQATT and CDR2 SNEGSKA (reference sequence). Here the CDR3 DNA reads TGCAGTGCTACCCCCGTGCACACTGAAGCTTTCTTT. As protein: CSATPVHTEAFF.

This clonotype was picked up many times. The V call is TRBV6-2 or TRBV6-3, the J call TRBJ2-1; no clear D gene. The germline V gene has CDR1 MNHEY and CDR2 SVGEGT. The CDR3 contains 14 residues. The V end was cut by 7 bases, the J end by 8 bases, with 18 bases between. The CDR3 loop is CASTRNFRVDEQFF. As DNA, the CDR3 is TGTGCCAGCACCCGGAATTTTAGGGTTGATGAGCAGTTCTTC.

This clonotype was seen repeatedly, ten times or more. This chain links TRBV28 with TRBJ2-5, with D possibly matching TRBD1 (5 bases). The germline CDR1 and CDR2 sequences are MDHEN and SYDVKM. V was cut by 6 bases and J by 5 bases, with 13 bases left in between. This CDR3 comprises 13 residues. The CDR3 DNA reads as TGTGCCAGCAGGGAGACAGCTTACGAGACCCAGTACTTC. This translates into CASRETAYETQYF.

This clonotype was observed a few times. This chain uses TRBV12-3 or TRBV12-4 with TRBJ2-5; 7 bases are a match to TRBD2. J gave up 7 bases and V 0 bases, and 2 bases lay outside the gene matches. The CDR3 extends over 13 amino acids. CDR3 nucleotides: TGTGCCAGCAGTTTAGCCCAGCGGGGGACCCAGTACTTC. Residues: CASSLAQRGTQYF.

This clonotype has at least ten counts. The CDR3 spells CASKEATGTGSYNEQFF. CDR3 coding DNA: TGTGCCAGCAAGGAGGCGACGGGGACTGGCTCCTACAATGAGCAGTTCTTC. The rearrangement uses TRBV2 and TRBJ2-1, with a possible D match to TRBD2 (6 bases). Trimming took off 7 bases at V and 0 bases at J, with 19 bases between the two ends. The germline V gene encodes CDR1 SNHLY and CDR2 FYNNEI. This CDR3 spans 17 amino acids.

This clonotype has more than one count but fewer than ten. This chain connects TRBV6-2 or TRBV6-3 to TRBJ2-5, with 8 positions matching TRBD2. The trim removed 7 bases at V and 5 bases at J, leaving 9 bases unmatched. This CDR3 region has 14 residues. Germline CDR1 and CDR2: MNHEY and SVGEGT. In DNA form, the CDR3 reads TGTGCCAGCAAATTAGCGGGGCGGTCGGAGACCCAGTACTTC. It encodes CASKLAGRSETQYF.

J is TRBJ2-3 and V is TRBV5-1, with D perhaps being TRBD1 or TRBD2 (5 bases each). The CDR3 extends over 15 amino acids. Trimming stripped 5 bases from V and 4 bases from J, with 17 bases between. Per the germline V gene, CDR1 is SGHRS and CDR2 is YFSETQ. CDR3 nucleotide sequence: TGCGCCAGCAGGTCGGGGCTCCCAGGCGCAGATACGCAGTATTTT. It translates to CASRSGLPGADTQYF.

CDR3 protein: CSVEVSGSEQYF. Written as DNA, the CDR3 is TGCAGCGTTGAAGTTTCAGGGTCCGAGCAGTACTTC. The chain joins TRBV29-1 to TRBJ2-7, with D tentatively TRBD1 (5 bases). Germline assignment: CDR1 SQVTM and CDR2 ANQGSEA. CDR3 length equals 12 residues. The V end was cut by 1 base, the J end by 6 bases, with 10 bases between.

This clonotype was seen at least ten times. The CDR3 DNA reads as TGTGCCAGCAGTCCCCTAGGAGGCACTGAAGCTTTCTTT. Translating gives CASSPLGGTEAFF. The chain employs TRBV27 and TRBJ1-1; D is uncertain. The CDR3 is 13 residues long. Germline CDR1 and CDR2: MNHEY and SMNVEV (reference sequence). With 5 bases removed from V and 4 bases from J, the gap between germline ends came to 11 bases.

The CDR3, as DNA: TGTGCCAGCCGAAAACGAGGGAACGAGCAGTACTTC. It encodes CASRKRGNEQYF. The rearrangement joins TRBV6-6 to TRBJ2-7; possible D gene TRBD2, 5 bases. Germline V CDR1 and CDR2: MNHNY, SVGAGI (reference sequence). This CDR3 has 12 amino acids. V shed 8 bases and J shed 5 bases, with 13 bases lying between them.

This clonotype was found a few times. This rearrangement joins TRBV29-1 to TRBJ2-5, with a possible D match to TRBD1 (5 bases). This CDR3 has 13 amino acids. V shed 4 bases and J shed 7 bases, with 16 bases lying between them. Germline V gives CDR1 SQVTM, CDR2 ANQGSEA. CDR3 loop: CSVGQQVDGTQYF. CDR3 DNA: TGCAGCGTTGGGCAACAGGTCGATGGGACCCAGTACTTC.

This clonotype was seen more than once but under ten times. The chain recombines TRBV29-1 with TRBJ2-7; the D is unclear. The CDR3 spans 12 residues. The V end lost 1 base, the J end lost 4 bases, and 8 bases lay between the germline ends. Looked up from germline, CDR1 is SQVTM and CDR2 is ANQGSEA. The CDR3 nucleotides read TGCAGCGTTGAAGGGCCCTCGTACGAGCAGTACTTC. Protein: CSVEGPSYEQYF.